This TCR beta chain was sequenced during a study of Ad26.COV2.S vaccination and SARS-CoV-2 variants. Study-level background: Vaccine-arm donor from the placebo-controlled COV1001 Ad26.COV2.S trial. The authors gave Ad26.COV2.S intramuscularly, either once or twice 56 days apart.

General study results and limits: Placebo recipients showed lower spike-specific TCR breadth than vaccinees. Across vaccine and placebo recipients, the breadth of non-spike TCRs was similar.

The treatment here: 19 received Ad26.COV2.S at low or high dose, single or two shots; roughly 5 received placebo; per-sample allocation not given. Samples came from day 63 after the first vaccine or placebo injection. The sample holds one count of this clone. Antigen specificity is unknown. Trimming cost V 5 bases and J 4 bases; bases outside gene matches: 4. CDR1 and CDR2 from the germline V gene are MNHEY and SMNVEV (reference sequence). The CDR3 totals 14 residues. Sequencing was performed with immunoSEQ multiplex PCR; in TCRdb, only in-frame clones are kept and a portion is missing. The sample lists fewer than 400,000 clones; about 89% were seen once.

The clonotype was recovered from a person aged 18-60 years who received the Ad26.COV2.S COVID-19 vaccine or a placebo. The chain recombines TRBV27 with TRBJ2-7; 11 bases are a match to TRBD1. This specimen consisted of peripheral blood, obtained in a trial of Ad26.COV2.S vaccine versus placebo. Written as DNA, the CDR3 is TGTGCCAGCAGTGGGGACAGGGGGTGGTACGAGCAGTACTTC. It codes for CASSGDRGWYEQYF.